This is a list of T cell receptor beta chains from one sample in a study of shared clonotypes between healthy human individuals. Data came from immunoSEQ multiplex PCR; TCRdb stores just in-frame clones and leaves some out. The sample yields about a million clones, approximately 80% seen once. Sequencing was performed on memory CD4+ T cells sorted from blood. These receptors originate from a man between 18 and 35 years old in good health. Each CDR3 is given with its conserved first and last residue. The D gene is left open where the match is weak. Size tells how often a clone was seen (once, few, many) or the class of an expanded clone, and some rows leave it out.

j_gene: TRBJ2-1
v_gene: TRBV4-3
abundance: many
d_gene: -
CDR3aa: CASSRALDHEQFF
CDR3nt: TGCGCCAGCAGCCGTGCCCTAGATCATGAGCAGTTCTTC

j_gene: TRBJ2-7
v_gene: TRBV19
abundance: -
d_gene: -
CDR3aa: CASSAGQSPYEQYF
CDR3nt: TGTGCCAGTAGTGCGGGACAGTCCCCCTACGAGCAGTACTTC

j_gene: TRBJ2-1
v_gene: TRBV27
abundance: -
d_gene: TRBD2
CDR3aa: CASSSGLAGYNEQFF
CDR3nt: TGTGCCAGCAGTTCCGGACTAGCGGGGTACAATGAGCAGTTCTTC

j_gene: TRBJ1-6
v_gene: TRBV2
abundance: -
d_gene: -
CDR3aa: CASSPRESSYNSPLHF
CDR3nt: TGTGCCAGCAGCCCCCGGGAGAGCTCCTATAATTCACCCCTCCACTTT

j_gene: TRBJ2-7
v_gene: TRBV30
abundance: -
d_gene: -
CDR3aa: CAWSGDHEQYF
CDR3nt: TGTGCCTGGAGCGGGGACCACGAGCAGTACTTC

j_gene: TRBJ2-7
v_gene: TRBV30
abundance: -
d_gene: -
CDR3aa: CASNTEVSYEQYF
CDR3nt: TGTGCCTCTAATACGGAAGTCTCCTACGAGCAGTACTTC

j_gene: TRBJ2-7
v_gene: TRBV28
abundance: -
d_gene: -
CDR3aa: CASYGSYEQYF
CDR3nt: TGTGCCAGTTACGGCTCCTACGAGCAGTACTTC

j_gene: TRBJ2-7
v_gene: TRBV7-9
abundance: -
d_gene: -
CDR3aa: CASSRATYEQYF
CDR3nt: TGTGCCAGCAGCAGGGCCACCTACGAGCAGTACTTC

j_gene: TRBJ2-1
v_gene: TRBV5-1
abundance: -
d_gene: -
CDR3aa: CASSTGQISSYNEQFF
CDR3nt: TGCGCCAGCAGCACGGGACAAATTAGCTCCTACAATGAGCAGTTCTTC

j_gene: TRBJ1-2
v_gene: TRBV5-5
abundance: -
d_gene: -
CDR3aa: CASSPEGLPVPNYGYTF
CDR3nt: TGTGCCAGCAGCCCGGAAGGGCTCCCAGTCCCTAACTATGGCTACACCTTC

j_gene: TRBJ2-7
v_gene: TRBV6-1
abundance: -
d_gene: -
CDR3aa: CASSEQGGPYEQYF
CDR3nt: TGTGCCAGCAGTGAACAGGGGGGGCCCTACGAGCAGTACTTC

j_gene: TRBJ2-7
v_gene: TRBV5-1
abundance: -
d_gene: -
CDR3aa: CASSFLRGLSYEQYF
CDR3nt: TGCGCCAGCAGCTTCCTCCGCGGACTCTCCTACGAGCAGTACTTC

j_gene: TRBJ1-5
v_gene: TRBV25-1
abundance: once
d_gene: -
CDR3aa: CASSEGSNQPQHF
CDR3nt: TGTGCCAGCAGTGAAGGGAGCAATCAGCCCCAGCATTTT

j_gene: TRBJ1-5
v_gene: TRBV18
abundance: -
d_gene: -
CDR3aa: CASSPAGNSNQPQHF
CDR3nt: TGTGCCAGCTCACCAGCAGGAAATAGCAATCAGCCCCAGCATTTT

j_gene: TRBJ2-3
v_gene: TRBV9
abundance: once
d_gene: TRBD2
CDR3aa: CASSASGLAGGYSTDTQYF
CDR3nt: TGTGCCAGCAGCGCCTCGGGACTAGCGGGAGGATATAGCACAGATACGCAGTATTTT

j_gene: TRBJ2-3
v_gene: TRBV10-3
abundance: -
d_gene: TRBD1
CDR3aa: CAISRQGQSTDTQYF
CDR3nt: TGTGCCATCAGCCGACAGGGGCAGAGCACAGATACGCAGTATTTT

j_gene: TRBJ2-7
v_gene: TRBV18
abundance: -
d_gene: -
CDR3aa: CASSPGVENYEQYF
CDR3nt: TGTGCCAGCTCACCTGGGGTCGAGAACTACGAGCAGTACTTC

j_gene: TRBJ2-5
v_gene: TRBV4-1
abundance: -
d_gene: -
CDR3aa: CASSQGGRAEVSQYF
CDR3nt: TGCGCCAGCAGCCAAGGTGGGCGGGCCGAGGTATCCCAGTACTTC

j_gene: TRBJ2-5
v_gene: TRBV10-1
abundance: once
d_gene: -
CDR3aa: CASSESSTGTQYF
CDR3nt: TGCGCCAGCAGTGAGTCCTCAACAGGAACCCAGTACTTC

j_gene: TRBJ1-2
v_gene: TRBV7-2
abundance: once
d_gene: -
CDR3aa: CASSPISTRTGANYGYTF
CDR3nt: TGTGCCAGCAGCCCCATATCAACCCGCACAGGAGCTAACTATGGCTACACCTTC

j_gene: TRBJ1-2
v_gene: TRBV9
abundance: -
d_gene: -
CDR3aa: CASSVAGSGYGYTF
CDR3nt: TGTGCCAGCAGCGTAGCAGGGTCCGGTTATGGCTACACCTTC

j_gene: TRBJ1-4
v_gene: TRBV6-5
abundance: -
d_gene: -
CDR3aa: CASSPNRQGKLFF
CDR3nt: TGTGCCAGCAGCCCAAACCGCCAGGGAAAACTGTTTTTT

j_gene: TRBJ2-2
v_gene: TRBV6-1
abundance: -
d_gene: -
CDR3aa: CASSWDGNTGELFF
CDR3nt: TGTGCCAGCAGCTGGGACGGGAACACCGGGGAGCTGTTTTTT

j_gene: TRBJ1-5
v_gene: TRBV4-1
abundance: -
d_gene: TRBD1
CDR3aa: CASSQGDRFDNQPQHF
CDR3nt: TGCGCCAGCAGCCAAGGGGACAGATTTGACAATCAGCCCCAGCATTTT

j_gene: TRBJ2-7
v_gene: TRBV5-1
abundance: -
d_gene: -
CDR3aa: CASSSSTNYEQYF
CDR3nt: TGCGCCAGCAGCTCCTCGACTAACTACGAGCAGTACTTC

j_gene: TRBJ1-4
v_gene: TRBV28
abundance: -
d_gene: TRBD1
CDR3aa: CASSLGTGGEKLFF
CDR3nt: TGTGCCAGCAGTTTAGGGACAGGGGGTGAAAAACTGTTTTTT

j_gene: TRBJ2-5
v_gene: TRBV27
abundance: few
d_gene: TRBD1
CDR3aa: CASRPPGRGNYKETQYF
CDR3nt: TGTGCCAGCAGACCACCGGGCAGGGGGAACTATAAAGAGACCCAGTACTTC

j_gene: TRBJ2-6
v_gene: TRBV30
abundance: -
d_gene: -
CDR3aa: CAWSVTGSTRGANVLTF
CDR3nt: TGTGCCTGGAGTGTAACGGGTTCTACGCGGGGGGCCAACGTCCTGACTTTC

j_gene: TRBJ2-7
v_gene: TRBV10-3
abundance: -
d_gene: TRBD1
CDR3aa: CAIRRTGGEQYF
CDR3nt: TGTGCCATCAGGAGGACAGGGGGAGAGCAGTACTTC

j_gene: TRBJ2-2
v_gene: TRBV10-3
abundance: -
d_gene: -
CDR3aa: CAISESGTGTGELFF
CDR3nt: TGTGCCATCAGTGAGTCGGGTACGGGGACCGGGGAGCTGTTTTTT

j_gene: TRBJ1-2
v_gene: TRBV7-9
abundance: -
d_gene: -
CDR3aa: CAGGGSVLNYGYTF
CDR3nt: TGTGCCGGAGGGGGTAGTGTCTTGAACTATGGCTACACCTTC

j_gene: TRBJ1-1
v_gene: TRBV19
abundance: few
d_gene: TRBD1
CDR3aa: CASNKGAMNTEAFF
CDR3nt: TGTGCCAGTAACAAGGGGGCCATGAACACTGAAGCTTTCTTT

j_gene: TRBJ2-2
v_gene: TRBV9
abundance: -
d_gene: -
CDR3aa: CASSSGRPENTGELFF
CDR3nt: TGTGCCAGCAGCTCGGGACGGCCAGAGAACACCGGGGAGCTGTTTTTT

j_gene: TRBJ1-5
v_gene: TRBV2
abundance: -
d_gene: -
CDR3aa: CASSEAQGGRSNQPQHF
CDR3nt: TGTGCCAGCAGTGAAGCCCAGGGCGGAAGGAGCAATCAGCCCCAGCATTTT

j_gene: TRBJ1-5
v_gene: TRBV28
abundance: -
d_gene: TRBD1
CDR3aa: CASSLQGAGGNQPQHF
CDR3nt: TGTGCCAGCAGTCTGCAGGGGGCCGGGGGCAATCAGCCCCAGCATTTT

j_gene: TRBJ2-3
v_gene: TRBV28
abundance: few
d_gene: TRBD2
CDR3aa: CASSLRTSGGPRQITQYF
CDR3nt: TGTGCCAGCAGTTTACGGACTAGCGGGGGCCCGCGACAGATAACGCAGTATTTT

j_gene: TRBJ2-7
v_gene: TRBV19
abundance: -
d_gene: -
CDR3aa: CASSTLTGQREQYF
CDR3nt: TGTGCCAGTAGTACCCTCACGGGCCAGCGGGAGCAGTACTTC

j_gene: TRBJ2-2
v_gene: TRBV28
abundance: -
d_gene: -
CDR3aa: CASSLLGSTGELFF
CDR3nt: TGTGCCAGCAGTCTTCTAGGGAGCACCGGGGAGCTGTTTTTT

j_gene: TRBJ2-4
v_gene: TRBV30
abundance: -
d_gene: TRBD2
CDR3aa: CAWRPTSGRIQYF
CDR3nt: TGTGCCTGGAGACCTACTAGCGGGAGGATTCAGTACTTC

j_gene: TRBJ1-2
v_gene: TRBV5-1
abundance: -
d_gene: -
CDR3aa: CASSQQGGGNYGYTF
CDR3nt: TGCGCCAGCAGCCAACAGGGTGGGGGGAACTATGGCTACACCTTC

j_gene: TRBJ2-7
v_gene: TRBV5-4
abundance: -
d_gene: TRBD2
CDR3aa: CASSIGTSGGYEQYF
CDR3nt: TGTGCCAGCAGCATTGGGACTAGCGGGGGCTACGAGCAGTACTTC

j_gene: TRBJ1-3
v_gene: TRBV7-6
abundance: -
d_gene: -
CDR3aa: CASSLADQGNTIYF
CDR3nt: TGTGCCAGCAGCCTCGCTGATCAGGGAAACACCATATATTTT

j_gene: TRBJ1-5
v_gene: TRBV19
abundance: -
d_gene: -
CDR3aa: CASTDRNQGPQHF
CDR3nt: TGTGCCAGTACCGACAGAAATCAAGGGCCCCAGCATTTT

j_gene: TRBJ2-1
v_gene: TRBV7-2
abundance: -
d_gene: -
CDR3aa: CASSPNGGGFYNEQFF
CDR3nt: TGTGCCAGCAGCCCAAACGGAGGGGGATTCTACAATGAGCAGTTCTTC

j_gene: TRBJ1-2
v_gene: TRBV10-3
abundance: -
d_gene: TRBD1
CDR3aa: CAISSRGGDDYGYTF
CDR3nt: TGTGCCATCAGTAGTAGAGGGGGCGATGACTATGGCTACACCTTC

j_gene: TRBJ2-7
v_gene: TRBV18
abundance: -
d_gene: TRBD2
CDR3aa: CASSPLISGLVPGEQYF
CDR3nt: TGTGCCAGCTCACCACTAATCTCGGGACTAGTTCCCGGCGAGCAGTACTTC

j_gene: TRBJ1-4
v_gene: TRBV4-1
abundance: -
d_gene: -
CDR3aa: CASSQVERFNEKLFF
CDR3nt: TGCGCCAGCAGCCAAGTGGAACGGTTTAATGAAAAACTGTTTTTT

j_gene: TRBJ2-2
v_gene: TRBV6-1
abundance: -
d_gene: -
CDR3aa: CASSVAGTALGELFF
CDR3nt: TGTGCCAGCAGTGTTGCCGGGACGGCCCTCGGGGAGCTGTTTTTT

j_gene: TRBJ2-2
v_gene: TRBV5-1
abundance: -
d_gene: TRBD1
CDR3aa: CASSLEGQGVTGELFF
CDR3nt: TGCGCCAGCAGCTTGGAGGGACAGGGGGTCACCGGGGAGCTGTTTTTT

j_gene: TRBJ1-2
v_gene: TRBV19
abundance: -
d_gene: -
CDR3aa: CASSMGTSGYTF
CDR3nt: TGTGCCAGTAGTATGGGAACATCGGGCTACACCTTC

j_gene: TRBJ1-1
v_gene: TRBV7-2
abundance: -
d_gene: TRBD1
CDR3aa: CASSPRRGIETEAFF
CDR3nt: TGTGCCAGCAGCCCCCGCAGGGGGATCGAGACTGAAGCTTTCTTT

j_gene: TRBJ2-5
v_gene: TRBV27
abundance: -
d_gene: -
CDR3aa: CASSFHGPSVETQYF
CDR3nt: TGTGCCAGCAGTTTTCATGGGCCAAGTGTAGAGACCCAGTACTTC

j_gene: TRBJ1-2
v_gene: TRBV4-3
abundance: -
d_gene: -
CDR3aa: CASSQELAAYGYTF
CDR3nt: TGCGCCAGCAGCCAAGAGTTGGCAGCTTATGGCTACACCTTC

j_gene: TRBJ2-3
v_gene: TRBV7-3
abundance: -
d_gene: -
CDR3aa: CASSLSGVLTDTQYF
CDR3nt: TGTGCCAGCAGCTTATCAGGGGTACTCACAGATACGCAGTATTTT

j_gene: TRBJ2-3
v_gene: TRBV30
abundance: -
d_gene: -
CDR3aa: CAWSPNPRVPSTDTQYF
CDR3nt: TGTGCCTGGAGTCCCAACCCGCGGGTTCCTAGCACAGATACGCAGTATTTT

j_gene: TRBJ2-5
v_gene: TRBV14
abundance: once
d_gene: -
CDR3aa: CASSHPAWGETQYF
CDR3nt: TGTGCCAGCAGCCACCCAGCATGGGGGGAGACCCAGTACTTC

j_gene: TRBJ1-2
v_gene: TRBV7-8
abundance: few
d_gene: -
CDR3aa: CASSLLQNYGYTF
CDR3nt: TGTGCCAGCAGCTTACTACAGAACTATGGCTACACCTTC

j_gene: TRBJ1-5
v_gene: TRBV30
abundance: -
d_gene: -
CDR3aa: CAWSGQANQPQHF
CDR3nt: TGTGCCTGGAGTGGACAGGCCAATCAGCCCCAGCATTTT

j_gene: TRBJ2-7
v_gene: TRBV18
abundance: -
d_gene: -
CDR3aa: CASSPRQENEQYF
CDR3nt: TGTGCCAGCTCACCGAGACAGGAAAACGAGCAGTACTTC

j_gene: TRBJ1-4
v_gene: TRBV5-1
abundance: -
d_gene: -
CDR3aa: CASSLVSQSGKLFF
CDR3nt: TGCGCCAGCAGCTTGGTCAGTCAGAGCGGAAAACTGTTTTTT